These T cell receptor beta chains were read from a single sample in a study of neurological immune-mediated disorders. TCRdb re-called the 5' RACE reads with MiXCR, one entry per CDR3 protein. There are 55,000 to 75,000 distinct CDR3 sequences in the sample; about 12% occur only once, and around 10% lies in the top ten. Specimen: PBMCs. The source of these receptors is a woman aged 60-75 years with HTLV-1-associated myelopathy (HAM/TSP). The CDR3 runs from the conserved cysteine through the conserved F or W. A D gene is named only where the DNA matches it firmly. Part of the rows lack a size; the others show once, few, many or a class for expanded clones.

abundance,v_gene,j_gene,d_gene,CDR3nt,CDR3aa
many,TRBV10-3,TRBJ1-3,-,TGTGCCATCAGTGAGGGGTCAGACTCTGGAAACACCATATATTTT,CAISEGSDSGNTIYF
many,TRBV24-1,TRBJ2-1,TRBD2,TGTGCCACCAGTGATATAGCGGGATCCGTCAATGAGCAGTTCTTC,CATSDIAGSVNEQFF
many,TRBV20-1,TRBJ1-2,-,TGCAGTGCTAGAGGGCCCAGCAGGGGAGCTTCCTATGGCTACACCTTC,CSARGPSRGASYGYTF
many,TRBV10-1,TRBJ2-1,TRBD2,TGCGCCAGCAGTGAGTCGATTGGGACTAAGCAGTTCTTC,CASSESIGTKQFF
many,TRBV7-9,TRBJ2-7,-,TGTGCCAGCAGCTTAGCGGGGGCGCCGATTGGCTACGAGCAGTACTTC,CASSLAGAPIGYEQYF
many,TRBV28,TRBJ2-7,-,TGTGCCAGCAGTCAATATGTCGCGTCCTACGAGCAGTACTTC,CASSQYVASYEQYF
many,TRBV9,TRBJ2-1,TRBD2,TGTGCCAGCAGCGCGGGGACTAGCGGGAGGGGAGGCAATGAGCAGTTCTTC,CASSAGTSGRGGNEQFF
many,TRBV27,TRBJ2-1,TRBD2,TGTGCCAGCAGTCTGACTAGCGCTCAACGCGATGAGCAGTTCTTC,CASSLTSAQRDEQFF
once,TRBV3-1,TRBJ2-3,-,TGTGCCAGCAACACCGGACTGCACACAGATACGCAGTATTTT,CASNTGLHTDTQYF
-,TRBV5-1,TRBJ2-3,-,TGCGCCAGCAGCGTGCAAAGTTTCACCGATACGCAGTATTTT,CASSVQSFTDTQYF
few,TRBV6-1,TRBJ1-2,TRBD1,TGTGCCAGCAGAAACTTTCACAGGGGGCAGGATGGCTACACCTTC,CASRNFHRGQDGYTF
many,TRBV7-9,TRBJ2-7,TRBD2,TGTGCCAGCAGCTTAACGGGAGGTGACGAGCAGTACTTC,CASSLTGGDEQYF
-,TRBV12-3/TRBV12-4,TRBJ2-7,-,TGTGCCAACAGTTTAGGCGGAGGTTACGAGCAGTACTTC,CANSLGGGYEQYF
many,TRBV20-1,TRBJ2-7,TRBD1,TGCAGTGCCACCAAGACAGGGCGCGACTACGAGCAGTACTTC,CSATKTGRDYEQYF
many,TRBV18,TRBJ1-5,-,TGTGCCAGCTCACCGGACACGAATAGCAATCAGCCCCAGCATTTT,CASSPDTNSNQPQHF
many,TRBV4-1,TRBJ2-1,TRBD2,TGCGCCAGCAGCCAAGGCCCCGGGGGGACTAGCGGAAACAATGAGCAGTTCTTC,CASSQGPGGTSGNNEQFF
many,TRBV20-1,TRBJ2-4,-,TGCAGTGCTAGAGTGAGCGGGCGGGACAAAAACATTCAGTACTTC,CSARVSGRDKNIQYF
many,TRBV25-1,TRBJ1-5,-,TGTGCCAGCAGTCCCGACTGGGGGGACTCCAATCAGCCCCAGCATTTT,CASSPDWGDSNQPQHF
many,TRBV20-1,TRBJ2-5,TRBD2,TGCAGTGCTAGGCGGGCGGGAGAAGAGACCCAGTACTTC,CSARRAGEETQYF
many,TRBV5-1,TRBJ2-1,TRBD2,TGCGCCAGCAGCTTGGCCGGACTAGCGGGGCGTCAGTTCTTC,CASSLAGLAGRQFF
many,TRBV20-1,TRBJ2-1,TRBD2,TGCAGTGCTAGACTAGCGGGAGTCACCTACAATGAGCAGTTCTTC,CSARLAGVTYNEQFF
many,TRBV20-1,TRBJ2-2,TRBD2,TGCAGTGCTAGGACTAGCGGTAGAACCGGGGAGCTGTTTTTT,CSARTSGRTGELFF
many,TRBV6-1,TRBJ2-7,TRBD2,TGTGCCAGCACCTTCCTGGTCCCTAGCGGGACGTTCTCCTACGAGCAGTACTTC,CASTFLVPSGTFSYEQYF
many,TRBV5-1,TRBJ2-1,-,TGCGCCAGCAGCTTGGCCCAGTCGGCGGGTCGCTATGAGCAGTTCTTC,CASSLAQSAGRYEQFF
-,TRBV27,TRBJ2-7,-,TGTGCCAGCAGTTTTTTTGAGGGTGGCGAGCAGTACTTC,CASSFFEGGEQYF
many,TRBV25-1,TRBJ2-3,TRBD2,TGTGCCAGCAGTGAAAGCGGGAGGCAAATAAATACGCAGTATTTT,CASSESGRQINTQYF
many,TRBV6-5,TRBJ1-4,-,TGTGCCAGCAGTTACTCTGGGGGCGCGTATGAAAAACTGTTTTTT,CASSYSGGAYEKLFF
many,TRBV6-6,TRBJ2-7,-,TGTGCCAGCAGCATCGACGCCCCCCGGCAGTACTTC,CASSIDAPRQYF
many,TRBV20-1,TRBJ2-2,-,TGCAGTGCTCCGGACCAGAACACCGGGGAGCTGTTTTTT,CSAPDQNTGELFF
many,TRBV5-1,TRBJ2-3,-,TGCGCCAGCAGCTTAGGCGGCACAGATACGCAGTATTTT,CASSLGGTDTQYF
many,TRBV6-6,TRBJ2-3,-,TGTGCCAGCAGGGTTAGTTCAGATACGCAGTATTTT,CASRVSSDTQYF
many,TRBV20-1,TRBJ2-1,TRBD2,TGCAGTGCTAGGCGTACTAGCGGGGTTTACAATGAGCAGTTCTTC,CSARRTSGVYNEQFF
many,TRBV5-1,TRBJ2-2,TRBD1,TGCGCCAGCAGCTTCCGGACAGGGGTGAACACCGGGGAGCTGTTTTTT,CASSFRTGVNTGELFF
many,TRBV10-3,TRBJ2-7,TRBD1,TGTGCCATCAGTGGGAAAGAGACAGGGGGCGAGCAGTACTTC,CAISGKETGGEQYF
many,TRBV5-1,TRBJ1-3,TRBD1,TGCGCCAGCAGCTTGAGTGGACAGGGGGCGACTGGAAACACCATATATTTT,CASSLSGQGATGNTIYF
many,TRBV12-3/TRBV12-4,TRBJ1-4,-,TGTGCCAGCAGACCCTCCTTGGGTGAAAAACTGTTTTTT,CASRPSLGEKLFF
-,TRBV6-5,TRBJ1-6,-,TGTGCCAGCAGACCGACAAGGACCGCACCCCTCCACTTT,CASRPTRTAPLHF
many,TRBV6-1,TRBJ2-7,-,TGTGCCAGCAGTGAAGATATCAGGCCTACAACCGTGTACTTC,CASSEDIRPTTVYF
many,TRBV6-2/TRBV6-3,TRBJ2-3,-,TGTGCCAGCAGTCAACGGGAGTTAGATACGCAGTATTTT,CASSQRELDTQYF
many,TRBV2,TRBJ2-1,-,TGTGCCAGCAGTGAAATGTGGCTGGGCAATGAGCAGTTCTTC,CASSEMWLGNEQFF
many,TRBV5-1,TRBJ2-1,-,TGCGCCAGCAGCTTGGTTGCTGGAGGGGAAGTAAGGAATGAGCAGTTCTTC,CASSLVAGGEVRNEQFF
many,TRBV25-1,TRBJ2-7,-,TGTGCCAGCAGTGCCCAAGGGGGGTACGAGCAGTACTTC,CASSAQGGYEQYF
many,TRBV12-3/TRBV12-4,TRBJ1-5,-,TGTGCCAGCAGTTTACCCGGAGACAATCAGCCCCAGCATTTT,CASSLPGDNQPQHF
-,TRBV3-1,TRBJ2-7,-,TGTGCCAGCAGCTACCGACAGGCTTCCTACGAGCAGTACTTC,CASSYRQASYEQYF
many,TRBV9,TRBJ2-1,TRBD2,TGTGCCAGCACCCCGGGACTAGCGGGATACAATGAGCAGTTCTTC,CASTPGLAGYNEQFF